This T cell receptor beta chain was captured by sequencing in a study of CD8+CD57+ T cells in acquired aplastic anemia. Looking at the study overall: Each DNA sample taken from sorted CD4+ and CD8+ cells came to roughly 3.5 ug on average. Study observations and caveats: Common to patients and controls were twenty-nine CD8+ CDR3 sequences.

Patients chosen for sequencing had shown CD8+CD57+ cell expansion by flow cytometry. Every patient had severe acquired aplastic anemia. Each patient gave a blood sample that was collected before any therapy had been received. Genomic DNA served as template for TCR beta VDJ and CDR3 profiling. From the reads, TCRdb called clonotypes with MiXCR, one entry per CDR3 protein. The sample carries about 160,000 distinct CDR3 sequences, 71% recorded once. In regard to this clonotype: Its target is not known.

V shed 6 bases and J 8 bases; nucleotides not matched to a gene: 13. CDR1 and CDR2 from the germline V gene are SGDLS and YYNGEE. This CDR3 comprises 15 residues. What was sequenced was sorted CD4+, CD8+, or CD8+CD57+ T cells (not recorded which) from PBMCs. The source of this sequence is a human donor with aplastic anemia. This chain uses TRBV9 with TRBJ2-1; 8 bases match TRBD2. The CDR3 sequence is CASTPTGTSTYEQFF. The CDR3 DNA sequence: TGTGCCAGCACCCCGACCGGGACTAGTACGTATGAGCAGTTCTTC.